The clone carrying this TCR beta chain was detected a few times. Its antigen remains unknown. No patient had received any treatment before thyroid surgery. TCRdb re-clonotyped the PCR reads via MiXCR. The sample comprises thousands of clones, around 32% of which are singletons, and approximately 12% rests with the top ten. The data were obtained in a study of metastatic and nonmetastatic thyroid tumors. Study conclusions and caveats: Reportedly, malignant thyroid tumors had significantly higher TCR beta diversity than benign nodules, in blood and tumor.

V gave up 5 bases and J gave up 7 bases; unmatched junction bases: 13. The CDR3 has 15 residues. The germline V gene encodes CDR1 MGHDK and CDR2 SYGVNS. The sequencing sample was made of adjacent normal tissue. The V call is TRBV25-1, the J call TRBJ2-7, with 8 bases that match TRBD2. This TCR was sampled from a female donor with papillary thyroid cancer or a benign thyroid nodule (not recorded which). Some clones in this sample may be carry-over from other donors' samples. CDR3 in DNA: TGTGCCAGCAGTAATACAGCGGGAGTGCTGAGGGAGCAGTACTTC. Protein sequence: CASSNTAGVLREQYF.